These 12 T cell receptor beta chains came from one sample sequenced in a study of neurological immune-mediated disorders. Via MiXCR, TCRdb re-called the 5' RACE reads, giving one row per CDR3 protein. The repertoire consists of 74,000 or so distinct CDR3 sequences, with about 9.5% occurring once and the leading ten covering approximately 1.5%. Sequencing was performed on PBMCs. The source of these receptors is a man aged 45-65 years in good health.

This clonotype was detected many times. The chain joins TRBV11-2 to TRBJ2-2, with D perhaps being TRBD1 or TRBD2 (6 bases each). The CDR3 consists of 14 residues. Trimming left V 6 bases short and J 4 bases short, with 12 bases between. Germline assignment: CDR1 SGHAT and CDR2 FQNNGV. DNA for the CDR3: TGTGCCAGCAGTTCCGGAGGGGGCACCGGGGAGCTGTTTTTT. It yields the protein CASSSGGGTGELFF.

The chain has TRBV7-8 and TRBJ2-3; D not resolved. The CDR3 is 11 amino acids. Trimming removed 9 bases at V and 0 bases at J, with 4 bases between. Germline V gene data show CDR1 as SGHVS and CDR2 as FQNEAQ. The CDR3 sequence: CARTSTDTQYF. The CDR3 DNA follows: TGTGCCAGAACCAGCACAGATACGCAGTATTTT.

The sample holds many counts of this clonotype. V gene TRBV4-3 combines with J gene TRBJ2-3; TRBD2 is a possible D gene (5 bases). The germline V and J ends were trimmed by 3 bases and 3 bases, with 10 bases remaining between them. CDR3 length equals 14 residues. Germline V gives CDR1 LGHNA, CDR2 YSLEER. CDR3 sequence reads: CASSQVRGTDTQYF. The CDR3 nucleotides are TGCGCCAGCAGCCAGGTTCGGGGTACAGATACGCAGTATTTT.

This clonotype came up many times. The chain recombines TRBV28 with TRBJ2-7, with 7 bases identical to TRBD1. V lost 4 bases, J lost 6 bases, and 6 bases stayed unmatched. CDR1 is MDHEN, CDR2 SYDVKM, per germline. The CDR3 sequence is 13 residues long. This CDR3 reads CASSWSPGGEQYF. The CDR3 nucleotides read TGTGCCAGCAGTTGGTCCCCAGGGGGCGAGCAGTACTTC.

In its sample, this clonotype was seen many times. The gene calls are TRBV5-8 and TRBJ1-5; the match to TRBD1 covers 7 bases. J was trimmed by 0 bases and V by 5 bases; bases with no gene match: 5. CDR1 and CDR2 from the germline V gene are SGHTS and YDEGEE. This CDR3 has 15 residues. The chain's CDR3 is CASRPGTVSNQPQHF. Here the CDR3 DNA reads TGTGCCAGCAGACCCGGGACAGTTAGCAATCAGCCCCAGCATTTT.

This clonotype was seen at least ten times. This chain connects TRBV12-3 or TRBV12-4 to TRBJ2-7, with 7 nucleotides matching TRBD2. V dropped 4 bases and J dropped 3; count of bases not matched to a gene: 6. The CDR3 runs to 14 residues. In nucleotides, the CDR3 is TGTGCCAGCAGTTCAGCGGGGATTGGCTACGAGCAGTACTTC. Residues: CASSSAGIGYEQYF.

This clonotype showed up many times. The CDR3 loop reads CASSITGKGTEAFF. CDR3 nucleotide sequence: TGTGCCAGCAGTATCACAGGCAAGGGTACTGAAGCTTTCTTT. The chain uses TRBV28 and TRBJ1-1, with D perhaps matching TRBD1 (5 bases). The CDR3 extends over 14 amino acids. Germline V gene lookup returns CDR1 MDHEN and CDR2 SYDVKM. Trimming pared 5 bases from V and 5 bases from J, leaving 15 bases between.

This clonotype was counted many times. The chain joins TRBV12-3 or TRBV12-4 to TRBJ2-2, with TRBD2 identical over 9 bases. CDR3 length: 16 residues. V lost 7 bases to trimming and J lost 3 bases; unmatched junction nucleotides: 9. The CDR3 DNA sequence: TGTGCCAGCACCCTCTTAGCGGGGGCCTACACCGGGGAGCTGTTTTTT. Amino acids: CASTLLAGAYTGELFF.

This clonotype occurred many times. This chain uses TRBV7-2 with TRBJ2-7; D uncertain. The V and J ends lost 0 bases and 1 base respectively, with 7 bases between them. Germline values: CDR1 SGHTA, CDR2 FQGNSA. The CDR3 extends over 14 amino acids. In DNA, the CDR3 is TGTGCCAGCAGCTTAGCGTTTTCTTCCTACGAGCAGTACTTC. Protein sequence: CASSLAFSSYEQYF.

This clonotype was seen many times. The V call is TRBV12-3 or TRBV12-4, the J call TRBJ2-3; possible D gene TRBD1, 7 bases. The CDR3 loop spans 14 amino acids. The V end was cut by 10 bases, the J end by 4 bases, with 18 bases between. CDR3 DNA sequence: TGTGCCACTGGCGGGACAGTCCAGGCAGATACGCAGTATTTT. It codes for CATGGTVQADTQYF.

Only a few counts were recorded for this clonotype. This rearrangement joins TRBV5-1 to TRBJ1-1; possibly TRBD1 for D (5 bases). V shed 0 bases and J shed 6 bases, with 15 bases lying between them. This CDR3 comprises 15 residues. From germline, CDR1 is SGHRS and CDR2 YFSETQ. The CDR3 nucleotides read TGCGCCAGCAGCTTGGAGTGGGGGGTGGGGGCTGAAGCTTTCTTT. It translates to CASSLEWGVGAEAFF.

This clonotype has at least ten counts. The gene calls are TRBV19 and TRBJ2-4; D is perhaps TRBD1 (5 bases). The V gene's germline CDR1 is LNHDA and CDR2 SQIVND (reference sequence). This CDR3 spans 16 amino acids. Trimming shortened V by 5 bases and J by 0 bases, and 14 bases separated the two germline ends. CDR3 nucleotide sequence: TGTGCCAGTAGTCTATGGACAACTCTAGCCAAAAACATTCAGTACTTC. This codes for CASSLWTTLAKNIQYF.